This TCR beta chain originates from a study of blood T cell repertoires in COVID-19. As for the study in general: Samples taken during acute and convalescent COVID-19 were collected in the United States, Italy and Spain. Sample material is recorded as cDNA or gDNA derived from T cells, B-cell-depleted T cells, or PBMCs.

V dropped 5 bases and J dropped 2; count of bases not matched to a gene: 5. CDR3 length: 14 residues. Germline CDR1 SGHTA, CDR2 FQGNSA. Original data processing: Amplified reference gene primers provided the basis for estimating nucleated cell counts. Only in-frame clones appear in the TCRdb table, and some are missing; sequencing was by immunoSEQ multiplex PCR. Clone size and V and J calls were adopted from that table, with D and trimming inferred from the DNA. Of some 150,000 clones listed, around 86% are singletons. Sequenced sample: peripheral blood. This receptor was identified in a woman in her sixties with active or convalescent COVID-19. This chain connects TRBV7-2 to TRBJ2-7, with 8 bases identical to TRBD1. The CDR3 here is CASSAGTGPYEQYF. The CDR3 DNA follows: TGTGCCAGCAGCGCCGGGACAGGCCCCTACGAGCAGTACTTC.